One TCR beta chain is described in this entry. The antigen is not known. The CDR3 sequence is 16 residues long. Germline CDR1 LGHNT, CDR2 FRNRAP. V was clipped by 5 bases and J by 6 bases, with 19 bases between them. Clones were read by immunoSEQ multiplex PCR, and TCRdb kept only the in-frame ones, dropping some. The data hold 78,000 or so clones, with 85% to 95% observed a single time. The data were taken from a study of OX40 agonist ivuxolimab in advanced cancers. Overall study context: The patients received ivuxolimab by intravenous route every 2 weeks at 0.01 to 10 mg/kg. Allowance was made for prior anti-PD-1, anti-PD-L1 or anti-CTLA-4 therapy, and about 40% had some. Partial responses were achieved by three patients: one hepatocellular carcinoma, two cutaneous melanoma.

Whole-study findings and limits: At 0.1 to 3.0 mg/kg, CD4+ and CD8+ blood T cells expanded clonally by week 6.

The chain has TRBV12-5 and TRBJ2-2; TRBD1 is a possible D gene (6 bases). Sequences were derived from CD4+ or CD8+ T cells sorted from blood, sampled in a trial of the OX40 agonist ivuxolimab. The clonotype originates from an adult with an advanced solid tumor such as melanoma, head and neck, liver or kidney cancer. The CDR3 DNA sequence: TGTGCTAGTGGTCTGGGGACATCTCCAAATCCCGGGGAGCTGTTTTTT. As protein: CASGLGTSPNPGELFF.